The T cell receptor beta chain described here comes from a study of response to subunit inactivated influenza vaccine. This clonotype has more than one count but fewer than ten. Its target is not known. A single record per CDR3 protein comes from TCRdb applying MiXCR to the RT-PCR reads. This repertoire shows more than 250,000 distinct CDR3 sequences, 20% to 25% found once; its top ten account for approximately 10%. Study-level points and caveats: Each seasonal influenza vaccination, the authors suggested, recruits few new T cells.

Material: PBMCs from blood, obtained about 19 months after vaccination. The sequence derives from a man between 50 and 69 years old who received an inactivated influenza vaccine.

CDR3 sequence (DNA): TGTGCCAGCAGCTTAAGGTCTAGCGGGAGAGACACCGGGGAGCTGTTTTTT. Protein product: CASSLRSSGRDTGELFF. The gene calls are TRBV7-8 and TRBJ2-2; 10 bases line up with TRBD2. The trim removed 2 bases at V and 3 bases at J, leaving 6 bases unmatched. This CDR3 comprises 17 residues. The germline V gene has CDR1 SGHVS and CDR2 FQNEAQ.